This T cell receptor (beta chain) is from a study of pediatric ulcerative colitis. Study-wide results and limits: All ulcerative colitis patients, but no controls, carried two rectal clonotypes. Acute severe colitis showed lower rectal diversity from clonal expansions.

Regarding this clone: The antigen is not known.

The V gene's germline CDR1 is MNHEY and CDR2 SMNVEV (reference sequence). Trimming shortened V by 0 bases and J by 7 bases, and 8 bases separated the two germline ends. The CDR3 covers 13 residues. Up to 500,000 reads were sequenced per sample. Here immunoSEQ multiplex PCR was the method, and the copy in TCRdb shows in-frame clones only, minus some. Counted here are about 15,000 clones, 85% to 90% occurring once; the ten biggest clones make up 0.85% to 1%. The chain combines TRBV27 with TRBJ2-3; D is uncertain. The sequence came from a boy aged 10-17 years with moderate ulcerative colitis. The sample comprised blood. CDR3 sequence reads: CASSLSAGNTQYF. CDR3 in DNA: TGTGCCAGCAGTTTATCGGCTGGAAATACGCAGTATTTT.